These T cell receptor beta chains were read from a single sample in a study of glioma-infiltrating T cells after dendritic cell vaccination. Profiling relied on immunoSEQ multiplex PCR, and the TCRdb table lists in-frame clones only, not all of them. The sample yields tens of thousands of clones, 81% seen once. Sequenced material: blood, taken before dendritic cell vaccination. The receptors come from a human donor with glioblastoma. Both conserved end residues are part of each CDR3. D genes are given only for firm matches. Expanded clones are given a class, and other clones once, few, many or no size at all.

V gene	J gene	clone size	CDR3 length	D gene	CDR3 DNA	CDR3 protein
TRBV7-9	TRBJ1-2	.	13	TRBD1	TGTGCCAGCAGTCGAGGACAGGGCGCTGGCTACACCTTC	CASSRGQGAGYTF
TRBV5-4	TRBJ2-5	.	15	TRBD2	TGTGCCAGCAGCCGTAGCGGGGGAGTGGGAGAGACCCAGTACTTC	CASSRSGGVGETQYF
TRBV6-6	TRBJ1-2	few	10	.	TGTGCCAGCTACAGGGAGTTCTACACCTTC	CASYREFYTF
TRBV6-5	TRBJ1-2	.	14	.	TGTGCCAGCAGCCCCAGCAGGGATAACTATGGCTACACCTTC	CASSPSRDNYGYTF
TRBV7-2	TRBJ1-1	.	15	TRBD1	TGTGCCAGCAGCTGGTCAGGGGGCGCGAACACTGAAGCTTTCTTT	CASSWSGGANTEAFF
TRBV6-5	TRBJ2-7	.	16	TRBD1	TGTGCCAGCAGTTATTCACAACCCAACAGGGGCTACGAGCAGTACTTC	CASSYSQPNRGYEQYF
TRBV2	TRBJ2-2	.	14	.	TGTGCCAGCACGGGGGAAGGGATCACCGGGGAGCTGTTTTTT	CASTGEGITGELFF
TRBV18	TRBJ2-3	.	15	.	TGTGCCAGCTCAAGAGGGACTTACAGCACAGATACGCAGTATTTT	CASSRGTYSTDTQYF
TRBV2	TRBJ2-3	.	17	TRBD2	TGTGCCAGCAGTGAGGTAGCGGGGGGCCGGGGGGGGAATACGCAGTATTTT	CASSEVAGGRGGNTQYF
TRBV6-5	TRBJ1-1	.	14	.	TGTGCCAGCAATGAGGGAGTGGGCTACACTGAAGCTTTCTTT	CASNEGVGYTEAFF
TRBV29-1	TRBJ1-1	.	16	.	TGCAGCGTTGCCGCCAGGGGAGTTAAGATGAACACTGAAGCTTTCTTT	CSVAARGVKMNTEAFF
TRBV18	TRBJ2-4	once	16	.	TGTGCCAGCTCACCCTACAGGGCCTCAGCCAAAAACATTCAGTACTTC	CASSPYRASAKNIQYF
TRBV9	TRBJ1-4	.	13	.	TGTGCCAGCACCAGAGGAAAGAATGAAAAACTGTTTTTT	CASTRGKNEKLFF
TRBV25-1	TRBJ2-2	.	16	.	TGTGCCAACCTACAAGGGGGACACCCGAACACCGGGGAGCTGTTTTTT	CANLQGGHPNTGELFF
TRBV19	TRBJ1-1	.	13	.	TGTGCCAGTAGTGAGAGGACAGTCATGGAAGCTTTCTTT	CASSERTVMEAFF
TRBV4-2	TRBJ1-4	.	16	.	TGTGCCAGCAGCCAAGATCTAGGGGAAACAAGAGAAAAACTGTTTTTT	CASSQDLGETREKLFF
TRBV2	TRBJ2-3	once	15	.	TGTGCCAGCAGTGAATCAGAAAGTAGCACAGATACGCAGTATTTT	CASSESESSTDTQYF
TRBV19	TRBJ1-3	.	18	.	TGTGCCAGTAGTACCCCTATGGACATACAATTCTCTGGAAACACCATATATTTT	CASSTPMDIQFSGNTIYF
TRBV18	TRBJ1-2	.	15	TRBD1	TGTGCCAGCTCAGGGCAGGGGGCAGTCAACTATGGCTACACCTTC	CASSGQGAVNYGYTF
TRBV30	TRBJ1-3	.	16	.	TGTGCCTGGAGTGTCGGCAGGCACTCCTCTGGAAACACCATATATTTT	CAWSVGRHSSGNTIYF
TRBV6-4	TRBJ1-1	few	14	.	TGTGCCAGCAGTGACACGGACAGGAACACTGAAGCTTTCTTT	CASSDTDRNTEAFF
TRBV19	TRBJ1-1	.	12	.	TGTGCCAGTAGAACCCCCGGGACAGAAGCTTTCTTT	CASRTPGTEAFF
TRBV18	TRBJ2-5	.	12	TRBD1	TGTGCCAGCTCAGACAGGGGAGAGACCCAGTACTTC	CASSDRGETQYF
TRBV5-4	TRBJ1-6	.	13	.	TGTGCCAGCAGCTTGGGGGGGGATTCACCCCTCCACTTT	CASSLGGDSPLHF
TRBV7-2	TRBJ1-6	.	17	.	TGTGCCAGCAGCTATGTCGGGGGGGTCCGGGGTAATTCACCCCTCCACTTT	CASSYVGGVRGNSPLHF
TRBV19	TRBJ1-3	.	16	.	TGTGCCAGTAGTATTCTTGAGGCCTTCTCTGGAAACACCATATATTTT	CASSILEAFSGNTIYF
TRBV2	TRBJ1-2	.	15	.	TGTGCCAGCAGTGATAGTGGGCAGACTAACTATGGCTACACCTTC	CASSDSGQTNYGYTF
TRBV6-5	TRBJ2-1	.	15	TRBD2	TGTGCCAGCAGTTATTCTCTAGCGGGGGACAATGAGCAGTTCTTC	CASSYSLAGDNEQFF
TRBV11-2	TRBJ1-2	.	15	.	TGTGCCAGCAGCTCCCGGGGGGCGGACGGGGATGGCTACACCTTC	CASSSRGADGDGYTF
TRBV5-8	TRBJ2-7	once	14	.	TGTGCCAGCAGCTTGGGTCAGGGAATCTACGAGCAGTACTTC	CASSLGQGIYEQYF
TRBV12-5	TRBJ2-4	.	16	TRBD1	TGTGCTAGTGCCCTCGTCCAGGGGGAAGCCAAAAACATTCAGTACTTC	CASALVQGEAKNIQYF
TRBV6-6	TRBJ1-1	few	13	.	TGTGCCAGCAGGGACCGTGCGGAGGAGAAAGCTTTCTTT	CASRDRAEEKAFF
TRBV5-1	TRBJ1-4	.	15	TRBD1	TGCGCCAGCAGCTTGGCGGGACAGGGGAATGAAAAACTGTTTTTT	CASSLAGQGNEKLFF
TRBV29-1	TRBJ2-2	.	15	.	TGCAGCGTCATAGGGAGCGGACCCAACACCGGGGAGCTGTTTTTT	CSVIGSGPNTGELFF
TRBV4-1	TRBJ2-1	.	16	TRBD2	TGCGCCAGCAGCCAAAGCGGGGGGGGGCCAGCCAATGAGCAGTTCTTC	CASSQSGGGPANEQFF
TRBV9	TRBJ2-1	once	14	.	TGTGCCAGCAGCGTAGCGGGGGAAAACAATGAGCAGTTCTTC	CASSVAGENNEQFF
TRBV5-1	TRBJ2-7	.	14	TRBD1	TGCGCCAGCGCCCCGGGACAGGAGGTACACGAGCAGTACTTC	CASAPGQEVHEQYF
TRBV5-4	TRBJ2-5	once	14	TRBD2	TGTGCCGTATCCACTAGCGGGGGGCCCGTGACCCAGTACTTC	CAVSTSGGPVTQYF
TRBV11-2	TRBJ2-1	.	14	.	TGTGCCAGCAGATCCGACAGAACTTACAATGAGCAGTTCTTC	CASRSDRTYNEQFF
TRBV15	TRBJ1-1	.	14	.	TGTGCCACCACGCCTGGAAACAGGAACACTGAAGCTTTCTTT	CATTPGNRNTEAFF
TRBV4-1	TRBJ2-2	.	16	.	TGCGCCAGCAGCCAAGACGATGGCAGGGACACCGGGGAGCTGTTTTTT	CASSQDDGRDTGELFF
TRBV10-2	TRBJ2-3	.	14	TRBD2	TGCGCCAGCACAGTGTCGGGGGGGTTGGATACGCAGTATTTT	CASTVSGGLDTQYF
TRBV6-5	TRBJ2-5	.	15	TRBD1	TGTGCCAGCAGTTCTTGGGGACAGGGGTCAGAGACCCAGTACTTC	CASSSWGQGSETQYF
TRBV18	TRBJ1-5	.	14	.	TGTGCCAGCTCCCCGGCGGATAGCAATCAGCCCCAGCATTTT	CASSPADSNQPQHF
TRBV19	TRBJ1-1	.	13	.	TGTGCCAGTAGTATTCAACGAGGCACTGAAGCTTTCTTT	CASSIQRGTEAFF
TRBV6-1	TRBJ1-4	.	15	TRBD1	TGTGCCAGCAGTGAGAAGACAGGGGAACATGAAAAACTGTTTTTT	CASSEKTGEHEKLFF
TRBV5-4	TRBJ2-1	few	18	.	TGTGCCAGCAGCTTGGGCTCTAGGGGGGGTACGAGGATTGGTGAGCAGTTCTTC	CASSLGSRGGTRIGEQFF
TRBV4-3	TRBJ2-2	.	16	.	TGCGCCAGCAGCCAAGACGGACAGACGAACACCGGGGAGCTGTTTTTT	CASSQDGQTNTGELFF
TRBV7-2	TRBJ2-1	.	13	.	TGTGCCAGCAGCTTTGGGGGGTCCGGTGAGCAGTTCTTC	CASSFGGSGEQFF
TRBV18	TRBJ1-2	.	15	TRBD1	TGTGCCAGCTCCCGCGACAGGGGGCACCGCTATGGCTACACCTTC	CASSRDRGHRYGYTF
TRBV7-6	TRBJ2-6	.	18	.	TGTGCCAGCAGCGAGACGAGGGGGGGGACCTCTGGGGCCAACGTCCTGACTTTC	CASSETRGGTSGANVLTF
TRBV12-5	TRBJ1-4	.	16	.	TGTGCTAGTGGACCGTCTGGGGCTGCAACTAATGAAAAACTGTTTTTT	CASGPSGAATNEKLFF
TRBV30	TRBJ2-7	.	8	.	TGTGCCTGCTACGAGCAGTACTTC	CACYEQYF
TRBV6-6	TRBJ1-2	.	13	.	TGTGCCAGCAGTTACTCGGTGGAGGATGGCTACACCTTC	CASSYSVEDGYTF
TRBV6-6	TRBJ1-5	.	13	TRBD1	TGTGCCAGCAGCCCGGGACAGAGTCAGCCCCAGCATTTT	CASSPGQSQPQHF
TRBV5-1	TRBJ2-5	.	16	TRBD2	TGCGCCAGCAGCCCCGCGGGAGCGGGGGGGGGAGAGACCCAGTACTTC	CASSPAGAGGGETQYF
TRBV7-3	TRBJ2-3	.	15	TRBD2	TGTGCCAGCAGCCCCACGACTAGCGGGGGCGATACGCAGTATTTT	CASSPTTSGGDTQYF